This T cell receptor (beta chain) was sequenced during a study of CD8+CD57+ T cells in acquired aplastic anemia. Turning to the study itself: Recorded DNA amounts for sorted CD4+ and CD8+ cells had an average of approximately 3 ug.

Using genomic DNA as the template, TCR beta VDJ and CDR3 profiling was carried out. TCRdb re-derived calls from the reads in MiXCR, one entry per CDR3 protein. The data contain roughly 250,000 distinct CDR3 sequences, approximately 79% of them singletons. The CDR3 sequence is 13 residues long. Germline V gene lookup returns CDR1 SGHTA and CDR2 FQGTGA. V shed 4 bases and J 13 bases; nucleotides not matched to a gene: 11. Notes on the study in general: Patients and controls were not found to differ significantly in CD8+ Simpson's diversity. Overlap between patients and controls comprised about 28 CD8+ CDR3 sequences.

To note about this clonotype: No antigen is known for it.

Individuals selected for sequencing had exhibited CD8+CD57+ cell expansion on flow cytometry. No therapy was given to patients before blood sampling. The sequencing input was sorted CD4+, CD8+, or CD8+CD57+ T cells (not recorded which) from PBMCs. J is TRBJ2-3 and V is TRBV7-3; 7 bases agree with TRBD1. The clonotype was recovered from a human donor with aplastic anemia. CDR3 DNA: TGTGCCAGCAGCTCCCACGGGACAGAGGGGGAGTATTTT. It codes for CASSSHGTEGEYF.